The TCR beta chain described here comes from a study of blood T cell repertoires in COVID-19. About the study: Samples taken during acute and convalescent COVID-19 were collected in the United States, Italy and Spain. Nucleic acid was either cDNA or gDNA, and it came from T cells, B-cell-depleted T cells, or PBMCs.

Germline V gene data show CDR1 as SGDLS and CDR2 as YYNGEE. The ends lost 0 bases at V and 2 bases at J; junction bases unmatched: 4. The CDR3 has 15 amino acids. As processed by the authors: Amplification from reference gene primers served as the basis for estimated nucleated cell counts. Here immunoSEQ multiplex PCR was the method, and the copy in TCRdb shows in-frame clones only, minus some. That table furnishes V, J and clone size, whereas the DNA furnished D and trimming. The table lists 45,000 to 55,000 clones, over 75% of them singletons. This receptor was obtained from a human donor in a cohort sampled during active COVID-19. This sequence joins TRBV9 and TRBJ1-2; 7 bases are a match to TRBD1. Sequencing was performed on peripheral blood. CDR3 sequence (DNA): TGTGCCAGCAGCGTAGGACAGGGTGGAAACTATGGCTACACCTTC. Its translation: CASSVGQGGNYGYTF.